Below are 14 T cell receptor beta chains sequenced from a single sample in a study of cytomegalovirus exposure and HLA in healthy donors (dated by TCRdb to about 2017). The library relied on the immunoSEQ multiplex PCR assay. For the multiplex PCR, a mixture combining 60 forward primers for TCR Vbeta segments and 13 reverse primers for TCR Jbeta segments was used. TCRdb carries this immuneACCESS record with in-frame sequences only. Its versions omit some clonotypes, under half of them owing to an unresolved V gene in the studies checked, with the rest unexplained. Counted in this sample were 85,000 to 130,000 clones; more than 65% of them appeared once. The ten largest account for under 5% of the sample. Sample: PBMCs. These receptors were taken from a woman between 45 and 60 years old in good health and CMV-seropositive.

The rearrangement joins TRBV5-6 to TRBJ2-5; 9 nucleotides line up with TRBD1. There are 14 residues in the CDR3. V was pared by 4 bases and J by 5 bases, with 6 bases of the junction left unmatched. Germline CDR1 is SGHDT and CDR2 is YYEEEE. This chain's CDR3 is CASSVVQGAETQYF. The CDR3 region has the DNA TGTGCCAGCAGCGTGGTACAGGGGGCGGAGACCCAGTACTTC.

This clone has only one observation. The gene calls are TRBV4-1 and TRBJ1-1, with TRBD1 as a possible D gene (6 bases). Looked up from germline, CDR1 is MGHRA and CDR2 is YSYEKL. Trimming took off 1 base at V and 2 bases at J, with 14 bases between the two ends. The CDR3 runs to 16 residues. This CDR3 is CASSQGVAGDNTEAFF. The CDR3 nucleotides read TGCGCCAGCAGCCAAGGTGTCGCAGGGGATAACACTGAAGCTTTCTTT.

The V gene is TRBV13, the J gene TRBJ2-3, with 12 bases fitting TRBD2. V shed 3 bases and J 3 bases; nucleotides not matched to a gene: 4. The V gene's germline CDR1 is PRHDT and CDR2 FYEKMQ (reference sequence). The CDR3 is 16 amino acids. CDR3 in DNA: TGTGCCAGCAGCTTCTTGACTAGCGGGGGAACAGATACGCAGTATTTT. Amino acid sequence: CASSFLTSGGTDTQYF.

This chain joins TRBV6-8 and TRBJ2-5; maybe TRBD1 (5 bases). The J call may be wrong; the DNA end is better matched by TRBJ2-7. CDR1 MNHGY and CDR2 SAAAGT come from the germline V gene. This CDR3 spans 14 amino acids. For the CDR3, the DNA is TGTGCCAGCATCAAAAACAGGTTCGCCTACGAGCAGTACTTC. This sequence encodes CASIKNRFAYEQYF.

This rearrangement joins TRBV7-9 to TRBJ2-3, with TRBD2 as a possible D gene (5 bases). Trimming removed 2 bases from V and 0 bases from J, with 9 bases in between. This CDR3 contains 15 residues. Per the germline V gene, CDR1 is SEHNR and CDR2 is FQNEAQ (reference sequence). CDR3 sequence: CASSLTGSSTDTQYF. In DNA form, the CDR3 reads TGTGCCAGCAGCTTAACGGGGTCTAGCACAGATACGCAGTATTTT. Filled out from reference TRBV7-9 and TRBJ2-3, the complete variable domain reads DTGVSQNPRHKITKRGQNVTFRCDPISEHNRLYWYRQTLGQGPEFLTYFQNEAQLEKSRLLSDRFSAERPKGSFSTLEIQRTEQGDSAMYLCASSLTGSSTDTQYFGPGTRLTVL.

The chain couples TRBV4-1 to TRBJ1-1; D not resolved. Deletions cut 5 bases from V and 10 bases from J, with 23 bases between. This CDR3 has 15 amino acids. Germline CDR1 reads MGHRA; CDR2 reads YSYEKL. DNA for the CDR3: TGCGCCAGCAGCTTACAGCCCCCTACTCCAACGGCAGCTTTCTTT. The encoded protein is CASSLQPPTPTAAFF.

The gene calls are TRBV25-1 and TRBJ1-1, with a tentative D call TRBD1 (6 bases). Germline CDR1 is MGHDK and CDR2 is SYGVNS. Trimming took off 5 bases at V and 2 bases at J, with 18 bases between the two ends. This CDR3 region has 16 residues. DNA for the CDR3: TGTGCCAGCAGTCCCGGGGGGGCTCGAACTAACACTGAAGCTTTCTTT. Encoded protein: CASSPGGARTNTEAFF.

V is TRBV4-1 and J is TRBJ1-5; D gene unclear. The CDR3 is made up of 14 amino acids. Between the trimmed V and J ends, which lost 0 bases and 2 bases, there was a span of 5 bases. CDR1 is MGHRA and CDR2 is YSYEKL in the germline V gene. The CDR3: CASSQEQGNQPQHF. The CDR3 nucleotides read TGCGCCAGCAGCCAAGAGCAGGGCAATCAGCCCCAGCATTTT.

V is TRBV27 and J is TRBJ2-7; a possible D gene is TRBD2 (5 bases). Germline lookup yields CDR1 MNHEY and CDR2 SMNVEV (reference sequence). The V and J ends lost 3 bases and 4 bases respectively, with 19 bases between them. The CDR3 contains 16 residues. The CDR3 region has the DNA TGTGCCAGCAGTTTTGAGCCCCCCCCGGGGTCATACGAGCAGTACTTC. This codes for CASSFEPPPGSYEQYF.

The rearrangement links TRBV2 to TRBJ1-1, with no clear D. Germline V gene data show CDR1 as SNHLY and CDR2 as FYNNEI. The CDR3 runs 14 residues. V was cut by 2 bases and J by 1 base, with 8 bases left in between. The CDR3 loop is CASSESSGNTEAFF. CDR3 coding DNA: TGTGCCAGCAGTGAATCCTCGGGGAACACTGAAGCTTTCTTT.

This chain links TRBV13 with TRBJ1-2; D call uncertain. The germline V gene encodes CDR1 PRHDT and CDR2 FYEKMQ (reference sequence). Trimming removed 2 bases from V and 3 bases from J, with 7 bases in between. This CDR3 spans 13 amino acids. CDR3 nucleotides: TGTGCCAGCAGCTTACAACTGGACTATGGCTACACCTTC. Translating it yields CASSLQLDYGYTF.

This rearrangement joins TRBV6-1 to TRBJ2-7, with a possible D match to TRBD1 (6 bases). The germline gives CDR1 MNHNS, CDR2 SASEGT. The CDR3 runs 15 residues. With 7 bases removed from V and 2 bases from J, the gap between germline ends came to 18 bases. The CDR3 coding sequence is TGTGCCAGCAAGACCTCAGGGGATCCGCCCTACGAGCAGTACTTC. Translated, it gives CASKTSGDPPYEQYF.

This chain links TRBV9 with TRBJ1-3; tentatively, D is TRBD1 (6 bases). The germline gives CDR1 SGDLS, CDR2 YYNGEE. This CDR3 spans 14 amino acids. V lost 3 bases to trimming and J lost 0 bases, with 7 bases between them. The CDR3 nucleotides read TGTGCCAGCAGCGAACAGGGCTCTGGAAACACCATATATTTT. Residues: CASSEQGSGNTIYF.

This chain links TRBV9 with TRBJ1-2; 8 positions match TRBD1. Trimming removed 4 bases from V and 8 bases from J; junction bases left unmatched: 7. CDR1 SGDLS and CDR2 YYNGEE come from the germline V gene. The CDR3 extends over 13 amino acids. CDR3 loop: CASSQGQGNGYTF. CDR3 DNA: TGTGCCAGCAGCCAAGGACAGGGTAACGGCTACACCTTC.